The rows below give T cell receptor beta chains drawn from one sample of a study of shared clonotypes between healthy human individuals. TCRdb keeps only in-frame clones here, not all; method: immunoSEQ multiplex PCR. The table shows 550,000 to 650,000 clones, with roughly 96% occurring only once. Material: naive CD8+ T cells sorted from blood. The receptors were sampled from a woman aged 30 to 39 in good health. Both conserved end residues are part of each CDR3. Fields, in order: clone size, V gene, J gene, D gene, CDR3 protein, CDR3 DNA. A D gene is named only where the DNA matches it firmly. Part of the rows lack a size; the others show once, few, many or a class for expanded clones.

abundance: -; v_gene: TRBV30; j_gene: TRBJ2-3; d_gene: -; CDR3aa: CAWRGVLGGTDTQYF; CDR3nt: TGTGCCTGGAGGGGCGTCCTGGGAGGCACAGATACGCAGTATTTT
abundance: -; v_gene: TRBV5-4; j_gene: TRBJ1-4; d_gene: -; CDR3aa: CASRTWGTGTEKLFF; CDR3nt: TGTGCCAGCAGAACCTGGGGGACTGGGACTGAAAAACTGTTTTTT
abundance: -; v_gene: TRBV10-2; j_gene: TRBJ2-7; d_gene: -; CDR3aa: CASRQGFYEQYF; CDR3nt: TGCGCCAGCAGGCAGGGTTTTTACGAGCAGTACTTC
abundance: -; v_gene: TRBV19; j_gene: TRBJ2-7; d_gene: -; CDR3aa: CASSIGPEQYF; CDR3nt: TGTGCCAGTAGTATAGGCCCCGAGCAGTACTTC
abundance: -; v_gene: TRBV15; j_gene: TRBJ1-3; d_gene: -; CDR3aa: CATSRDWGPGNTIYF; CDR3nt: TGTGCCACCAGCAGAGACTGGGGGCCGGGAAACACCATATATTTT
abundance: -; v_gene: TRBV5-1; j_gene: TRBJ2-1; d_gene: -; CDR3aa: CASSLVWGSGNEQFF; CDR3nt: TGCGCCAGCAGCTTGGTTTGGGGCTCCGGCAATGAGCAGTTCTTC
abundance: -; v_gene: TRBV4-1; j_gene: TRBJ1-5; d_gene: -; CDR3aa: CASSQRNQPQHF; CDR3nt: TGCGCCAGCAGCCAAAGAAATCAGCCCCAGCATTTT
abundance: -; v_gene: TRBV6-5; j_gene: TRBJ2-7; d_gene: -; CDR3aa: CASSYSGGTYEQYF; CDR3nt: TGTGCCAGCAGTTACTCGGGAGGTACCTACGAGCAGTACTTC
abundance: -; v_gene: TRBV7-6; j_gene: TRBJ1-4; d_gene: -; CDR3aa: CASSLRGGEKLFF; CDR3nt: TGTGCCAGCAGCTTACGGGGAGGTGAAAAACTGTTTTTT
abundance: -; v_gene: TRBV9; j_gene: TRBJ2-7; d_gene: TRBD2; CDR3aa: CASSVVGLAGAEQYF; CDR3nt: TGTGCCAGCAGCGTAGTTGGACTAGCGGGAGCCGAGCAGTACTTC
abundance: -; v_gene: TRBV7-9; j_gene: TRBJ2-1; d_gene: -; CDR3aa: CASSLGRVAYNEQFF; CDR3nt: TGTGCCAGCAGCTTAGGCAGGGTTGCCTACAATGAGCAGTTCTTC
abundance: -; v_gene: TRBV6-1; j_gene: TRBJ1-2; d_gene: -; CDR3aa: CASRDGHYGYTF; CDR3nt: TGTGCCAGCAGGGACGGTCACTATGGCTACACCTTC
abundance: -; v_gene: TRBV4-1; j_gene: TRBJ2-2; d_gene: -; CDR3aa: CASSQRDGTGELFF; CDR3nt: TGCGCCAGCAGCCAACGTGACGGCACCGGGGAGCTGTTTTTT
abundance: -; v_gene: TRBV28; j_gene: TRBJ1-6; d_gene: -; CDR3aa: CASSWGPGMDENSPLHF; CDR3nt: TGTGCCAGCAGCTGGGGGCCAGGGATGGACGAAAATTCACCCCTCCACTTT
abundance: once; v_gene: TRBV7-8; j_gene: TRBJ2-1; d_gene: -; CDR3aa: CASSLVRGGEQFF; CDR3nt: TGTGCCAGCAGCTTAGTTCGTGGAGGTGAGCAGTTCTTC
abundance: -; v_gene: TRBV4-2; j_gene: TRBJ2-3; d_gene: -; CDR3aa: CASSQEARGWRTDTQYF; CDR3nt: TGTGCCAGCAGCCAAGAAGCCCGCGGGTGGCGCACAGATACGCAGTATTTT
abundance: -; v_gene: TRBV6-1; j_gene: TRBJ2-7; d_gene: -; CDR3aa: CASSERQGIYEQYF; CDR3nt: TGTGCCAGCAGTGAAAGGCAGGGTATCTACGAGCAGTACTTC
abundance: -; v_gene: TRBV27; j_gene: TRBJ2-7; d_gene: -; CDR3aa: CASSFYNSYEQYF; CDR3nt: TGTGCCAGCAGTTTTTACAATTCATACGAGCAGTACTTC
abundance: -; v_gene: TRBV6-5; j_gene: TRBJ1-5; d_gene: -; CDR3aa: CASSAGTVSNQPQHF; CDR3nt: TGTGCCAGCAGTGCTGGGACGGTGAGCAATCAGCCCCAGCATTTT
abundance: -; v_gene: TRBV19; j_gene: TRBJ1-4; d_gene: TRBD1; CDR3aa: CASSLNDRGPNEKLFF; CDR3nt: TGTGCCAGTAGTCTAAATGACAGGGGCCCTAATGAAAAACTGTTTTTT
abundance: -; v_gene: TRBV4-1; j_gene: TRBJ2-1; d_gene: TRBD2; CDR3aa: CASSHPAGASYNEQFF; CDR3nt: TGCGCCAGCAGCCACCCAGCGGGAGCATCCTACAATGAGCAGTTCTTC
abundance: -; v_gene: TRBV29-1; j_gene: TRBJ2-7; d_gene: -; CDR3aa: CSVLSAGPTEQYF; CDR3nt: TGCAGCGTTCTTTCCGCGGGTCCAACCGAGCAGTACTTC
abundance: -; v_gene: TRBV6-5; j_gene: TRBJ2-7; d_gene: -; CDR3aa: CASSYSGESSYEQYF; CDR3nt: TGTGCCAGCAGTTACTCGGGCGAAAGCTCCTACGAGCAGTACTTC
abundance: -; v_gene: TRBV9; j_gene: TRBJ1-4; d_gene: -; CDR3aa: CASSVSGANEKLFF; CDR3nt: TGTGCCAGCAGCGTATCAGGCGCCAATGAAAAACTGTTTTTT
abundance: -; v_gene: TRBV2; j_gene: TRBJ2-3; d_gene: TRBD1; CDR3aa: CASSETGSADTQYF; CDR3nt: TGTGCCAGCAGTGAGACAGGGAGCGCAGATACGCAGTATTTT
abundance: -; v_gene: TRBV30; j_gene: TRBJ1-6; d_gene: -; CDR3aa: CAWQQVPYNSPLHF; CDR3nt: TGTGCCTGGCAACAGGTCCCCTATAATTCACCCCTCCACTTT
abundance: -; v_gene: TRBV7-2; j_gene: TRBJ2-1; d_gene: -; CDR3aa: CASSVWTVAPSNEQFF; CDR3nt: TGTGCCAGCAGCGTTTGGACCGTGGCTCCGAGCAATGAGCAGTTCTTC
abundance: -; v_gene: TRBV10-3; j_gene: TRBJ1-5; d_gene: TRBD1; CDR3aa: CAISESNLLDRGQPQHF; CDR3nt: TGTGCCATCAGTGAGTCTAACTTGTTGGACAGGGGTCAGCCCCAGCATTTT
abundance: -; v_gene: TRBV5-6; j_gene: TRBJ2-4; d_gene: -; CDR3aa: CASSRSAGSKNIQYF; CDR3nt: TGTGCCAGCAGCCGGTCGGCTGGATCCAAAAACATTCAGTACTTC
abundance: -; v_gene: TRBV19; j_gene: TRBJ2-1; d_gene: TRBD1; CDR3aa: CASTRQGTYNEQFF; CDR3nt: TGTGCCAGTACCCGACAGGGAACCTACAATGAGCAGTTCTTC
abundance: -; v_gene: TRBV27; j_gene: TRBJ2-7; d_gene: -; CDR3aa: CASRQGSNYEQYF; CDR3nt: TGTGCCAGCAGACAAGGGTCGAATTACGAGCAGTACTTC
abundance: -; v_gene: TRBV11-2; j_gene: TRBJ2-1; d_gene: -; CDR3aa: CASSLARLAQDNEQFF; CDR3nt: TGTGCCAGCAGCTTAGCCCGGCTAGCGCAAGACAATGAGCAGTTCTTC
abundance: -; v_gene: TRBV21-1; j_gene: TRBJ1-1; d_gene: -; CDR3aa: CASSKVGAQGNTEAFF; CDR3nt: TGTGCCAGCAGCAAAGTAGGGGCCCAAGGGAACACTGAAGCTTTCTTT
abundance: once; v_gene: TRBV2; j_gene: TRBJ2-7; d_gene: -; CDR3aa: CASMGGAYEQYF; CDR3nt: TGTGCCAGCATGGGGGGAGCCTACGAGCAGTACTTC
abundance: -; v_gene: TRBV28; j_gene: TRBJ1-5; d_gene: TRBD1; CDR3aa: CASSPGQGPSPAGYQPQHF; CDR3nt: TGTGCCAGCAGTCCCGGACAGGGTCCATCGCCTGCCGGGTATCAGCCCCAGCATTTT
abundance: -; v_gene: TRBV5-6; j_gene: TRBJ2-2; d_gene: TRBD2; CDR3aa: CASSFVGLVGTGELFF; CDR3nt: TGTGCCAGCAGCTTTGTCGGACTAGTTGGTACCGGGGAGCTGTTTTTT
abundance: -; v_gene: TRBV27; j_gene: TRBJ2-5; d_gene: TRBD1; CDR3aa: CASSSLGQARGETQYF; CDR3nt: TGTGCCAGCAGTTCCCTTGGACAGGCCCGGGGAGAGACCCAGTACTTC
abundance: -; v_gene: TRBV7-9; j_gene: TRBJ2-7; d_gene: -; CDR3aa: CASSLEPGKTGWAIDEQYF; CDR3nt: TGTGCCAGCAGCTTAGAGCCCGGAAAAACAGGGTGGGCCATCGACGAGCAGTACTTC
abundance: -; v_gene: TRBV27; j_gene: TRBJ2-7; d_gene: -; CDR3aa: CASSLWGHEQYF; CDR3nt: TGTGCCAGCAGTTTGTGGGGGCACGAGCAGTACTTC
abundance: -; v_gene: TRBV13; j_gene: TRBJ2-3; d_gene: -; CDR3aa: CASSFTGGRDTQYF; CDR3nt: TGTGCCAGCAGCTTCACCGGGGGGCGGGATACGCAGTATTTT
abundance: -; v_gene: TRBV18; j_gene: TRBJ2-7; d_gene: TRBD1; CDR3aa: CASSGQGPAYEQYF; CDR3nt: TGTGCCAGCTCAGGACAGGGTCCAGCCTACGAGCAGTACTTC
abundance: once; v_gene: TRBV6-1; j_gene: TRBJ1-5; d_gene: -; CDR3aa: CASSEAAFSDQPQHF; CDR3nt: TGTGCCAGCAGTGAAGCGGCCTTTTCCGATCAGCCCCAGCATTTT
abundance: -; v_gene: TRBV5-6; j_gene: TRBJ1-4; d_gene: -; CDR3aa: CASSSGYPKTNEKLFF; CDR3nt: TGTGCCAGCAGCTCCGGGTACCCTAAAACTAATGAAAAACTGTTTTTT
abundance: -; v_gene: TRBV29-1; j_gene: TRBJ2-1; d_gene: TRBD2; CDR3aa: CSAGTSGVNEQFF; CDR3nt: TGCAGCGCTGGGACTAGCGGGGTAAATGAGCAGTTCTTC
abundance: -; v_gene: TRBV6-5; j_gene: TRBJ1-1; d_gene: -; CDR3aa: CASSYSGANTEAFF; CDR3nt: TGTGCCAGCAGTTACTCGGGGGCGAACACTGAAGCTTTCTTT
abundance: -; v_gene: TRBV5-1; j_gene: TRBJ2-1; d_gene: -; CDR3aa: CASSFANEQFF; CDR3nt: TGCGCCAGCAGCTTTGCCAATGAGCAGTTCTTC
abundance: once; v_gene: TRBV5-1; j_gene: TRBJ1-1; d_gene: TRBD1; CDR3aa: CASSIRTGGSEAFF; CDR3nt: TGCGCCAGCAGCATCAGGACAGGGGGCAGCGAAGCTTTCTTT
abundance: -; v_gene: TRBV30; j_gene: TRBJ2-6; d_gene: -; CDR3aa: CAWTPNSGANVLTF; CDR3nt: TGTGCCTGGACACCGAACTCTGGGGCCAACGTCCTGACTTTC
abundance: once; v_gene: TRBV30; j_gene: TRBJ2-1; d_gene: TRBD2; CDR3aa: CAWSGRGDEQFF; CDR3nt: TGTGCCTGGAGCGGGCGGGGGGATGAGCAGTTCTTC
abundance: once; v_gene: TRBV21-1; j_gene: TRBJ1-2; d_gene: -; CDR3aa: CASSSFRWYTF; CDR3nt: TGTGCCAGCAGCTCTTTTAGGTGGTACACCTTC
abundance: -; v_gene: TRBV5-6; j_gene: TRBJ2-7; d_gene: -; CDR3aa: CASSLFAQLGSYEQYF; CDR3nt: TGTGCCAGCAGCTTGTTTGCCCAGCTAGGGAGCTACGAGCAGTACTTC